The following is a T cell receptor (beta chain) sequence with its context. The sample originates from a study of CD8+ T cells in alopecia areata. Treatment specified: oral pan-JAK inhibitor, 5-10 mg twice daily. RNA, once extracted, was reverse transcribed into cDNA for use as the sequencing template. Profiled with immunoSEQ multiplex PCR; TCRdb holds only in-frame clones, not every one. The repertoire holds 110,000 to 150,000 clones, roughly 54% seen once, with about a sixth in the top ten. The CDR3 sequence is 15 residues long. Trimming left V 3 bases short and J 2 bases short, with 14 bases between. CDR1 and CDR2 (germline): SGDLS, YYNGEE.

The rearrangement links TRBV9 to TRBJ1-2; D is possibly TRBD1 (6 bases). This clonotype was obtained from a human donor with alopecia areata. The sequencing used CD8+ T cells sorted from blood, collected at week 4, from a patient treated with tofacitinib. The CDR3 DNA sequence: TGTGCCAGCAGCGGTTCCGGGACACCGAACTATGGCTACACCTTC. This sequence encodes CASSGSGTPNYGYTF.